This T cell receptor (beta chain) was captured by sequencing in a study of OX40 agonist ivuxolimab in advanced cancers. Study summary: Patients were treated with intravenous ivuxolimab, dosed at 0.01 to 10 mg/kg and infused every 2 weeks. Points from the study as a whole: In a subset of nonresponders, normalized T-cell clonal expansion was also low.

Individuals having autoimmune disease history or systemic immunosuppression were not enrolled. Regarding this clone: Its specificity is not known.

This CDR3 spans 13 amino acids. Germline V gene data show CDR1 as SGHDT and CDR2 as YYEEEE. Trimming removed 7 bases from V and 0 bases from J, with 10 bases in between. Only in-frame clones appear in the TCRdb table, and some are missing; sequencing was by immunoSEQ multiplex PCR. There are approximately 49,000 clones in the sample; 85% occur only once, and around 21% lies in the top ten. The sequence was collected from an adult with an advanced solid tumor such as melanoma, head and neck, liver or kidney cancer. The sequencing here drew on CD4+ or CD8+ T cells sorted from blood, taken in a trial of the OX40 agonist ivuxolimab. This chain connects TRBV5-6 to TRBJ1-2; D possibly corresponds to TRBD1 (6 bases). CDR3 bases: TGTGCCAGCGTCCAGGGGTCTAACTATGGCTACACCTTC. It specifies CASVQGSNYGYTF. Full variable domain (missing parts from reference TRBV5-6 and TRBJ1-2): DAGVTQSPTHLIKTRGQQVTLRCSPKSGHDTVSWYQQALGQGPQFIFQYYEEEERQRGNFPDRFSGHQFPNYSSELNVNALLLGDSALYLCASVQGSNYGYTFGSGTRLTVV.